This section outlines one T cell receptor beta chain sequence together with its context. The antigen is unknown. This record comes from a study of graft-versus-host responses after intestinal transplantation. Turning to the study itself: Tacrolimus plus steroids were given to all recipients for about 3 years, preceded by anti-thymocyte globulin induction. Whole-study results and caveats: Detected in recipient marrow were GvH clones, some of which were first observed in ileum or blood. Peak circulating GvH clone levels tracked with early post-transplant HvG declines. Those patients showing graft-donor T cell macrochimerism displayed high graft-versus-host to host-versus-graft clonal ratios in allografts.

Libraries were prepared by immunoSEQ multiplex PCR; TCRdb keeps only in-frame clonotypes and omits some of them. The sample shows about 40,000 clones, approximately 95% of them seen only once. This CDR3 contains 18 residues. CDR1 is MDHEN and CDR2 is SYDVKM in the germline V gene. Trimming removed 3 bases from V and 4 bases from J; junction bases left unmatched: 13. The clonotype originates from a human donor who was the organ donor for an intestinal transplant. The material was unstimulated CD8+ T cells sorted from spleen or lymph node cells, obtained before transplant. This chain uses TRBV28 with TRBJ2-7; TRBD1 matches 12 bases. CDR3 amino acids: CASSFIGTGGVHLYEQYF. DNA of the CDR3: TGTGCCAGCAGTTTTATAGGGACAGGGGGCGTTCACCTATACGAGCAGTACTTC. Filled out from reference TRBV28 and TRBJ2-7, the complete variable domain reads DVKVTQSSRYLVKRTGEKVFLECVQDMDHENMFWYRQDPGLGLRLIYFSYDVKMKEKGDIPEGYSVSREKKERFSLILESASTNQTSMYLCASSFIGTGGVHLYEQYFGPGTRLTVT.